This T cell receptor (beta chain) was recorded in a study of human T cells and chemical hapten exposure. What the library attached to individual cDNA molecules were unique molecular identifiers. A single record per CDR3 protein comes from TCRdb applying MiXCR to the 5' RACE reads. In the table there are around 80,000 distinct CDR3 sequences, more than 15% of which are singletons. J lost 10 bases, V lost 3 bases, and 6 bases had no gene match. This CDR3 region has 14 residues. From whole blood left unfractionated, total RNA was extracted. The chain is built from TRBV12-3 or TRBV12-4 and TRBJ2-2, with TRBD1 matching 9 bases. The clonotype was recovered from a female donor in good health. For the CDR3, the DNA is TGTGCCAGCAGTTTTACAGGGGGCCCTACGGAGCTGTTTTTT. Encoded protein: CASSFTGGPTELFF.